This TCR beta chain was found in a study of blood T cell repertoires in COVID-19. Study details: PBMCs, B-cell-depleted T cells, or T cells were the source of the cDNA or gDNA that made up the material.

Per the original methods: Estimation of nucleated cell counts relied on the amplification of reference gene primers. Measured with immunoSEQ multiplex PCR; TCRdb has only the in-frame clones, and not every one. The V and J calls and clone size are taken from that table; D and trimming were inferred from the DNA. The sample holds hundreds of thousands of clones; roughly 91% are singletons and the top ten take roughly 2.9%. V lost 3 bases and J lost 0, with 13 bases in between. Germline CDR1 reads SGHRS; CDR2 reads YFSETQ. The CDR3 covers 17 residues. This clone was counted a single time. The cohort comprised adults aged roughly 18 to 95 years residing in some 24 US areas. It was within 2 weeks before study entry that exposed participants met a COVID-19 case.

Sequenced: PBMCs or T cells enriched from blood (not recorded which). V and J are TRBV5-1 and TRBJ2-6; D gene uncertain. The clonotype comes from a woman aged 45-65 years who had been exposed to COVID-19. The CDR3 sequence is CASSSRGLDSGANVLTF. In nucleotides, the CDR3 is TGCGCCAGCAGCTCGCGAGGCCTTGACTCTGGGGCCAACGTCCTGACTTTC.